The 9 T cell receptor beta chains reported below all come from one sample, sequenced in a study of molecular identifiers for immune sequencing clone quantification. TCRdb itself ran the PCR reads through MiXCR, one entry per CDR3 protein. The sample contains roughly 630,000 distinct CDR3 sequences, about 25% of which appear only once. Sequenced input: naive CD8+ T cells from blood, with Jurkat cell RNA spiked in. The subset is: FACS-sorted CD8+CD4-CCR7+CD45RA+ naive T cells. These receptors originate from a human donor in good health. Some libraries in this study had Jurkat cell RNA spiked in.

The rearrangement joins TRBV27 to TRBJ2-1, with 11 positions matching TRBD2. This CDR3 is built from 16 residues. Germline V lookup: CDR1 MNHEY, CDR2 SMNVEV (reference sequence). Trimming at V came to 6 bases and at J to 4 bases, leaving 8 bases not matched to a gene. CDR3 sequence (DNA): TGTGCCAGCAGAGCTTCCGGGACTAGCGGTTACAATGAGCAGTTCTTC. Protein product: CASRASGTSGYNEQFF.

The table lists this clonotype with a few counts. The chain joins TRBV6-5 to TRBJ1-2; D not certain. CDR3 length: 14 amino acids. Deletions cut 6 bases from V and 4 bases from J, with 15 bases between. Germline-derived CDR1 and CDR2 are MNHEY and SVGAGI. This CDR3 reads CASRPTSSAYGYTF. The CDR3 region has the DNA TGTGCCAGCAGACCCACCTCATCGGCCTATGGCTACACCTTC.

The chain couples TRBV4-2 to TRBJ2-7; TRBD2 matches 8 bases. CDR1 is LGHNA, CDR2 YNFKEQ, per germline. The trim removed 3 bases at V and 4 bases at J, leaving 8 bases unmatched. The CDR3 extends over 15 amino acids. This chain's CDR3 is CASSQGREVLYEQYF. CDR3 DNA sequence: TGTGCCAGCAGCCAGGGGCGGGAGGTTCTGTACGAGCAGTACTTC.

At least ten counts were recorded for this clonotype. The rearrangement links TRBV12-3 or TRBV12-4 to TRBJ1-1; D unclear. With 6 bases removed from V and 5 bases from J, the gap between germline ends came to 13 bases. This CDR3 is 13 amino acids long. The CDR3 reads CASRWEDGTEAFF. CDR3 nucleotide sequence: TGTGCCAGCAGGTGGGAGGACGGGACTGAAGCTTTCTTT.

This chain links TRBV6-2 or TRBV6-3 with TRBJ1-1; D possibly corresponds to TRBD1 (5 bases). V was clipped by 1 base and J by 0 bases, with 18 bases between them. Germline assignment: CDR1 MNHEY and CDR2 SVGEGT. CDR3 size: 18 residues. CDR3 residues: CASSYLDKLLTLNTEAFF. The CDR3 nucleotides read TGTGCCAGCAGTTACTTGGACAAACTCCTGACTCTGAACACTGAAGCTTTCTTT.

This clonotype was recorded a few times. This sequence joins TRBV30 and TRBJ1-4; D gene uncertain. The germline gives CDR1 GTSNPN, CDR2 SVGIG (reference sequence). The germline V and J ends were trimmed by 4 bases and 6 bases, with 18 bases remaining between them. The CDR3 covers 15 residues. The CDR3 loop is CAWKARGLGDEKLFF. CDR3 bases: TGTGCCTGGAAAGCCCGAGGGCTTGGGGATGAAAAACTGTTTTTT.

Worth noting for this clonotype: A much more abundant neighbour one base away suggests this may be a read error. The V gene is TRBV20-1, the J gene TRBJ1-1, with D perhaps TRBD1 (5 bases). The CDR3 is made up of 10 amino acids. Germline V gene data show CDR1 as DFQATT and CDR2 as SNEGSKA (reference sequence). This chain's CDR3 is CGVIKGHAFF. In DNA, the CDR3 is TGCGGTGTTATAAAGGGGCACGCTTTCTTT.

To note about this clonotype: A much larger clone differs from this one at a single base, so this may be a read error. The V and J genes are TRBV12-3 or TRBV12-4 and TRBJ2-7; D ambiguous. V lost 4 bases, J lost 7 bases, and 14 bases lay in between. The CDR3 has 13 amino acids. The CDR3 region is CASSSSKAIEQYF. The CDR3 DNA sequence: TGTGCCAGCAGTTCCAGCAAGGCCATTGAGCAGTACTTC.

The J gene is TRBJ2-1, the V gene TRBV20-1; D possibly uses TRBD1 or TRBD2 (5 bases each). Trimming stripped 5 bases from V and 8 bases from J, with 16 bases between. CDR3 length equals 13 residues. Germline-derived CDR1 and CDR2 are DFQATT and SNEGSKA (reference sequence). The CDR3 reads CSAAWGKGYEQFF. For the CDR3, the DNA is TGCAGTGCTGCCTGGGGGAAAGGCTATGAGCAGTTCTTC.